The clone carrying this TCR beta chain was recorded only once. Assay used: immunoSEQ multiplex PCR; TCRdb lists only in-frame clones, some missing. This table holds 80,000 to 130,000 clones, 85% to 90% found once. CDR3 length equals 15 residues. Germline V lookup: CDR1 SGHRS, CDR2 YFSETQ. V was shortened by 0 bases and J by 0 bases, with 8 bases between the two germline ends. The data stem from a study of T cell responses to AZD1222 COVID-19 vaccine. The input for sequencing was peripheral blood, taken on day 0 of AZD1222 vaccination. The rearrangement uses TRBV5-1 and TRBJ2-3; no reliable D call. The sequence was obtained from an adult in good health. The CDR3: CASSLGVASTDTQYF. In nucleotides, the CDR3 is TGCGCCAGCAGCTTGGGGGTCGCTAGCACAGATACGCAGTATTTT.